The 5 T cell receptor beta chains below all came from one sample that was sequenced in a study of blood T cell repertoires in COVID-19. Produced via immunoSEQ multiplex PCR; TCRdb's table is partial and in-frame only. The top ten hold about 12% of the sample, which has 100,000 or so clones, 70% to 90% seen once. The sequencing sample was made of peripheral blood. The receptors were sampled from a human donor in a cohort sampled during active COVID-19.

V and J are TRBV4-3 and TRBJ2-3; TRBD1 agrees at 8 bases. Looked up from germline, CDR1 is LGHNA and CDR2 is YSLEER. Trimming removed 6 bases from V and 6 bases from J; junction bases left unmatched: 11. This CDR3 contains 15 residues. This CDR3 is CASSKGQGAMDTQYF. The DNA of the CDR3 is TGCGCCAGCAGTAAGGGGCAGGGGGCAATGGATACGCAGTATTTT.

The chain recombines TRBV6-1 with TRBJ1-5; D remains ambiguous. Trimming took 3 bases from V and 4 from J, leaving 10 bases between them. The CDR3 loop spans 14 amino acids. CDR1 and CDR2 from the germline V gene are MNHNS and SASEGT. The CDR3 region has the DNA TGTGCCAGCAGTGAGTGGCAGAATAATCAGCCCCAGCATTTT. It translates to CASSEWQNNQPQHF.

The chain links TRBV6-5 to TRBJ1-1; TRBD1 is a possible D gene (5 bases). Germline V CDR1 and CDR2: MNHEY, SVGAGI. Trimming stripped 4 bases from V and 3 bases from J, with 15 bases between. This CDR3 is 15 amino acids long. In DNA, the CDR3 is TGTGCCAGCAGTTCCCGACAGTCCATGCACACTGAAGCTTTCTTT. Its protein product is CASSSRQSMHTEAFF.

The chain recombines TRBV2 with TRBJ2-1, with TRBD2 matching 10 bases. Germline values: CDR1 SNHLY, CDR2 FYNNEI. The CDR3 consists of 13 residues. The J segment lost 14 bases and the V segment lost 4 bases, leaving 8 bases of the junction unmatched. The CDR3 DNA sequence: TGTGCCAGCAGTGGGGTTAGCGGGGGGTTGGAGTTCTTC. It is translated as CASSGVSGGLEFF.

This chain uses TRBV6-5 with TRBJ1-1; 9 bases fit TRBD1. The CDR3 extends over 14 amino acids. With V trimmed by 5 bases and J by 5 bases, 6 bases remained unmatched. The germline CDR1 and CDR2 sequences are MNHEY and SVGAGI. The CDR3 protein is CASSRTGVKTEAFF. CDR3 DNA sequence: TGTGCCAGCAGTCGGACAGGGGTAAAGACTGAAGCTTTCTTT.